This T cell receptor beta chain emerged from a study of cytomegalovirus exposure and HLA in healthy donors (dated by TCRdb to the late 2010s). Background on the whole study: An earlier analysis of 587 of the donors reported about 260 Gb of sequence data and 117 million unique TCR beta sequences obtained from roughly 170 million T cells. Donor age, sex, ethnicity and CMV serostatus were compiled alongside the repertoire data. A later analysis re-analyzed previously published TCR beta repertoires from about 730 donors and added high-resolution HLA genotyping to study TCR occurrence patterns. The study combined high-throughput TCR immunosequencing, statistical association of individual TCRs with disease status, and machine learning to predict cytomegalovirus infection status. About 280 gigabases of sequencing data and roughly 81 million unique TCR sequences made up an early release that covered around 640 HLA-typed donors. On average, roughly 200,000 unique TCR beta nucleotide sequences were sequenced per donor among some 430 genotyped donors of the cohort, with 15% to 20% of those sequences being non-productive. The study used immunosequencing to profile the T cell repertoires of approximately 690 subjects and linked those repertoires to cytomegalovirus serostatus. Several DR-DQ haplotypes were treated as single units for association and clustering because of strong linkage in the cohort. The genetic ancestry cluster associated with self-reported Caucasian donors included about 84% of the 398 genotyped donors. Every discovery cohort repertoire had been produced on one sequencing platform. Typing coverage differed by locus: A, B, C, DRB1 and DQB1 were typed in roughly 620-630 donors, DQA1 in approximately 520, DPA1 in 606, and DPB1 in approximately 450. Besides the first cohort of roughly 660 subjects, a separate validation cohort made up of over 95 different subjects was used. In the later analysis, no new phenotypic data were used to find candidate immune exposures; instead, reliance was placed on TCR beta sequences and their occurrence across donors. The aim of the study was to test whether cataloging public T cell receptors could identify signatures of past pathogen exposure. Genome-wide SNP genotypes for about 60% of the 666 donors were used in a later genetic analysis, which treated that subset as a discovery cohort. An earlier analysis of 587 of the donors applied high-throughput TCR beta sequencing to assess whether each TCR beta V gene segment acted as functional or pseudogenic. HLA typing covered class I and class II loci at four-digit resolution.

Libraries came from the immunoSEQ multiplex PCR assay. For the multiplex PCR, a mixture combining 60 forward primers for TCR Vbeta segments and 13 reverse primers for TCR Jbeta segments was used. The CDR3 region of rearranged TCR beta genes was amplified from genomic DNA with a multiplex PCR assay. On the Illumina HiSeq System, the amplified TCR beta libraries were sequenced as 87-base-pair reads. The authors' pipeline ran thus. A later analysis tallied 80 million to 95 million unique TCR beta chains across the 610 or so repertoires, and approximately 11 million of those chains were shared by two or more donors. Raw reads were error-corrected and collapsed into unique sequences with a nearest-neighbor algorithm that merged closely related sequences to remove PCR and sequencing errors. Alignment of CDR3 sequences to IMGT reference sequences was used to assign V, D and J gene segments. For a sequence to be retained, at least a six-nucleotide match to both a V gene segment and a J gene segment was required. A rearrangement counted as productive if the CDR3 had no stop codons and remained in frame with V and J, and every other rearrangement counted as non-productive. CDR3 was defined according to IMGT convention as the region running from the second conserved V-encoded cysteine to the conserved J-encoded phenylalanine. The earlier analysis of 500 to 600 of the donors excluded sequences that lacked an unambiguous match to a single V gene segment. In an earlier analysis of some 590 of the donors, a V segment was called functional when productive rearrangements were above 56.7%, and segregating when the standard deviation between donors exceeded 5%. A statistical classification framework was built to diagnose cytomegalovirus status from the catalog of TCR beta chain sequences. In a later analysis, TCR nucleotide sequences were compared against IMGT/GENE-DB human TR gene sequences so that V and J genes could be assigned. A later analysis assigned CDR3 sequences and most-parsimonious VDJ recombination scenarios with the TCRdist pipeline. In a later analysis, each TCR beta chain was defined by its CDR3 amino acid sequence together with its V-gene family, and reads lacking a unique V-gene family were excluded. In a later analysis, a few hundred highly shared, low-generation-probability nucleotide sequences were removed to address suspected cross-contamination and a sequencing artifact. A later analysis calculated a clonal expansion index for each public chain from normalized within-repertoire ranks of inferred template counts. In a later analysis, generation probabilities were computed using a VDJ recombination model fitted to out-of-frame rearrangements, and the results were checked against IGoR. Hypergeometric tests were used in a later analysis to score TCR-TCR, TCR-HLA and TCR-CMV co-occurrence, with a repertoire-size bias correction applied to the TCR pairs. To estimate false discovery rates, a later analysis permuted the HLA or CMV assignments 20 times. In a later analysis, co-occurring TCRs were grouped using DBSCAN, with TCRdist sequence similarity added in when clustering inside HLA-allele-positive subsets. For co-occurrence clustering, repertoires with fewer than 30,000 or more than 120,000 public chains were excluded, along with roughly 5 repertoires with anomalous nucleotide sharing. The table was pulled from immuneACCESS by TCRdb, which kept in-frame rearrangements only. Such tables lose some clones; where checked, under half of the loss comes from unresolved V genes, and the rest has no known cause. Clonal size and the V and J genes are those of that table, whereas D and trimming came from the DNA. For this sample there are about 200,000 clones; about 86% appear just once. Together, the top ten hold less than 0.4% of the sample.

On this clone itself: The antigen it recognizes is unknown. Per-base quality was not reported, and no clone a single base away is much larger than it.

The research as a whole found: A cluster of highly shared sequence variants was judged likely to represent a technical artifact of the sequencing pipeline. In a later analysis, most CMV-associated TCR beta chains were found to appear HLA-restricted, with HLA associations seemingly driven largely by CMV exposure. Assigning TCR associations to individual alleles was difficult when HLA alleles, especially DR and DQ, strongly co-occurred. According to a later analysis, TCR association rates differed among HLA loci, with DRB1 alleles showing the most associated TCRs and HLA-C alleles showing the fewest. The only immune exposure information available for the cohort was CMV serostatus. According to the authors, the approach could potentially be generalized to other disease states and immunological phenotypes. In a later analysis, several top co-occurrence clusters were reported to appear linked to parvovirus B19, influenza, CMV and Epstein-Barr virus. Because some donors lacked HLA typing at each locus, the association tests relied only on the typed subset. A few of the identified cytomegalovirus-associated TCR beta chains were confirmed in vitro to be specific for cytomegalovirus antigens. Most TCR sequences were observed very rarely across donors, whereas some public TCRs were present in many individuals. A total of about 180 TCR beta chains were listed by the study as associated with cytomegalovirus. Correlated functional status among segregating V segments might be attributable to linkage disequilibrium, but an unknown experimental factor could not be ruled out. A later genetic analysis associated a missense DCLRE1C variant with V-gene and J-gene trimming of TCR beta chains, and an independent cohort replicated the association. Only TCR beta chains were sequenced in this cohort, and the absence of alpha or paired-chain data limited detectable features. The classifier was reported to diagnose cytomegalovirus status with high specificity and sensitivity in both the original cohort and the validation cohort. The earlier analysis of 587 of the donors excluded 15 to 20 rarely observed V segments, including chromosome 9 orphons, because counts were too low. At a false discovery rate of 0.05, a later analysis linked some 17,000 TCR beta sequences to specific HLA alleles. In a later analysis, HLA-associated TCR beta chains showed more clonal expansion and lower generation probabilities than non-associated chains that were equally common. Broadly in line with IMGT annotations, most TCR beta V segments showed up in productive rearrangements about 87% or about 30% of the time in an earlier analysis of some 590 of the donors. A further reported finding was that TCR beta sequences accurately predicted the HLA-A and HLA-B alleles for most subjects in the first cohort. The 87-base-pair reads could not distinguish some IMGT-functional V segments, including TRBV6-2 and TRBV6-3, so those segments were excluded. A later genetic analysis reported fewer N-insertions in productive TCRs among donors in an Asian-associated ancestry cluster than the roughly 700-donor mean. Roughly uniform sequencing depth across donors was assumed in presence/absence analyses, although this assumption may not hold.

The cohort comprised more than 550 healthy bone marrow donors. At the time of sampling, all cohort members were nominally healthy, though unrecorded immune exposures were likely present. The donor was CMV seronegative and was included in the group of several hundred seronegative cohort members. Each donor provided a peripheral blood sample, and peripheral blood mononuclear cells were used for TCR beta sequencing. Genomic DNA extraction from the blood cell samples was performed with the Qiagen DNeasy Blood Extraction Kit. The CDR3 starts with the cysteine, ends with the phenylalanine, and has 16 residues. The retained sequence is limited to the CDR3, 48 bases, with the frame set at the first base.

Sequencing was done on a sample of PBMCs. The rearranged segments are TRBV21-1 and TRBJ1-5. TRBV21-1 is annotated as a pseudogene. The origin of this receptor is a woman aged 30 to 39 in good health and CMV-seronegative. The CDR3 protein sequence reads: CASSKACFGGPGTQHF. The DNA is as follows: TGTGCCAGCAGCAAAGCTTGCTTCGGGGGTCCAGGAACCCAGCATTTT.